The clone carrying this T cell receptor beta chain has just a few counts. Trimming at V came to 5 bases and at J to 6 bases, leaving 11 bases not matched to a gene. Germline V CDR1 and CDR2: DFQATT, SNEGSKA (reference sequence). This CDR3 has 14 amino acids. TCRdb re-derived calls from the 5' RACE reads in MiXCR, one entry per CDR3 protein. The sample has fewer than 100,000 distinct CDR3 sequences, more than 9% seen once; the top ten hold about 5.3%. This entry comes from a study of early T cells in non-severe SARS-CoV-2 infection. The origin of this receptor is an adult who was a healthcare worker with PCR-confirmed SARS-CoV-2 infection or an uninfected control (not recorded which). The chain is built from TRBV20-1 and TRBJ2-3, with 7 bases that match TRBD2. Sequencing was done on a sample of whole blood. CDR3 sequence (DNA): TGCAGTGCTGGATCAGCGGGGTCAAGCGATACGCAGTATTTT. It yields the protein CSAGSAGSSDTQYF.